This TCR beta chain was captured by sequencing in a study of OX40 agonist ivuxolimab in advanced cancers. Study-level information: Patients received ivuxolimab, an intravenous treatment, every 2 weeks at 0.01 to 10 mg/kg. Patients with hepatocellular carcinoma, melanoma, renal cell or head and neck cancer made up the dose-escalation patients.

Study-level findings and limits: Not determined was the antigen specificity of the expanded peripheral T cells. CD8+ T cells were the subset that, on average, had more expanded clones than CD4+.

As for this clone: Its antigen is undetermined.

This CDR3 has 12 residues. CDR1 is MNHNY, CDR2 SVGAGI, per germline (reference sequence). Trimming removed 8 bases from V and 4 bases from J; junction bases left unmatched: 5. Sequenced by immunoSEQ multiplex PCR; TCRdb stores in-frame clones only, minus some. The sample carries roughly 66,000 clones, 75% to 90% recorded once. The TCR comes from an adult with an advanced solid tumor such as melanoma, head and neck, liver or kidney cancer. The specimen comprised CD4+ or CD8+ T cells sorted from blood, sampled in a trial of the OX40 agonist ivuxolimab. This chain links TRBV6-6 with TRBJ2-7, with TRBD1 matching 7 bases. In DNA form, the CDR3 reads TGTGCCAGCCGACAGGGAAGTTACGAGCAGTACTTC. The encoded protein is CASRQGSYEQYF.